Shown below are 14 T cell receptor beta chains from a single sample sequenced in a study of OX40 agonist ivuxolimab in advanced cancers. Libraries were prepared by immunoSEQ multiplex PCR; TCRdb keeps only in-frame clonotypes and omits some of them. Among tens of thousands of clones listed, over 75% were seen once. Sequenced here: CD4+ or CD8+ T cells sorted from blood, sampled in a trial of the OX40 agonist ivuxolimab. These receptors originate from an adult with an advanced solid tumor such as melanoma, head and neck, liver or kidney cancer.

The sample holds a few counts of this clone. CDR3 residues: CASSNPGLGETQYF. The DNA for the CDR3 is TGTGCCAGCAGTAATCCAGGGTTGGGGGAGACCCAGTACTTC. This chain joins TRBV6-5 and TRBJ2-5, with D maybe TRBD1 (5 bases). The CDR3 runs 14 residues. Germline CDR1 MNHEY, CDR2 SVGAGI. The V end was cut by 5 bases, the J end by 5 bases, with 15 bases between.

The J gene is TRBJ1-4, the V gene TRBV6-5; D gene ambiguous. With 7 bases removed from V and 4 bases from J, the gap between germline ends came to 13 bases. The CDR3 is 14 residues long. CDR1 MNHEY and CDR2 SVGAGI come from the germline V gene. CDR3 DNA sequence: TGTGCCAGCAAAACCGGGAGAAGTAATGAAAAACTGTTTTTT. Amino acids: CASKTGRSNEKLFF.

The table lists this clone with a count of one. The V call is TRBV10-2, the J call TRBJ2-5; TRBD2 agrees at 14 bases. After removal of 0 bases from V and 7 bases from J, the junction contained 1 base not matched to a gene. Germline V gene lookup returns CDR1 WSHSY and CDR2 SAAADI. This CDR3 contains 15 residues. The CDR3 here is CASSESGLAGGTQYF. DNA of the CDR3: TGCGCCAGCAGTGAGTCCGGACTAGCGGGGGGGACCCAGTACTTC.

This clone came up once. V is TRBV5-1 and J is TRBJ2-5; weak D call: TRBD2 (6 bases). Deletions cut 2 bases from V and 5 bases from J, with 13 bases between. This CDR3 region has 14 residues. Germline CDR1 and CDR2: SGHRS and YFSETQ. The CDR3 sequence: CASSFLAGGETQYF. The DNA of the CDR3 is TGCGCCAGCAGCTTTCTAGCAGGAGGGGAGACCCAGTACTTC.

The V call is TRBV7-2, the J call TRBJ2-1, with 8 bases fitting TRBD2. V was pared by 5 bases and J by 3 bases, with 6 bases of the junction left unmatched. CDR1 SGHTA and CDR2 FQGNSA come from the germline V gene. This CDR3 is built from 15 residues. CDR3 in DNA: TGTGCCAGCAGCAGCCCGGGACTAGGCTACAATGAGCAGTTCTTC. It yields the protein CASSSPGLGYNEQFF.

Remarks on this clone: At one boundary the junction diverges from the germline segment, which might be a read error. The chain uses TRBV7-9 and TRBJ1-2, with a weak D call TRBD1 (5 bases). The CDR3 length is 13 residues. The V gene's germline CDR1 is SEHNR and CDR2 FQNEAQ (reference sequence). The CDR3 loop is CASNPGSHYGYTF. DNA of the CDR3: TGTGCCAGCAACCCAGGGTCACACTACGGCTACACCTTC.

The V call is TRBV6-5, the J call TRBJ1-3, with D possibly being TRBD1 (5 bases). The ends were cut back, 4 bases at V and 6 bases at J, with 16 bases in the middle. This CDR3 has 15 amino acids. Germline V gene data show CDR1 as MNHEY and CDR2 as SVGAGI. CDR3 coding DNA: TGTGCCAGCAGTTCCATGAACAGGTTTTCAAACACCATATATTTT. Encoded protein: CASSSMNRFSNTIYF.

In DNA form, the CDR3 reads TGTGCCTGGAGTGTACCTTCAGTTCTGAACACTGAAGCTTTCTTT. Its translation is CAWSVPSVLNTEAFF. The chain uses TRBV30 and TRBJ1-1; D unresolved. Germline V gene lookup returns CDR1 GTSNPN and CDR2 SVGIG (reference sequence). The V gene lost 0 bases and the J gene lost 0 bases, with 11 bases spanning the gap. This CDR3 spans 15 amino acids. Drawing the rest from reference TRBV30 and TRBJ1-1, the complete variable domain is SQTIHQWPATLVQPVGSPLSLECTVEGTSNPNLYWYRQAAGRGLQLLFYSVGIGQISSEVPQNLSASRPQDRQFILSSKKLLLSDSGFYLCAWSVPSVLNTEAFFGQGTRLTVV.

V usage is TRBV6-5 and J usage is TRBJ2-1, with unresolved D. Germline values: CDR1 MNHEY, CDR2 SVGAGI. The CDR3 is made up of 15 amino acids. Trimming took off 6 bases at V and 2 bases at J, with 14 bases between the two ends. CDR3 sequence: CASRLDPGPYNEQFF. The CDR3, as DNA: TGTGCCAGCAGGTTGGATCCGGGTCCCTACAATGAGCAGTTCTTC.

CDR3 nucleotide sequence: TGTGCCAGCAGTTTTGGACCTGCCAATGAGCAGTTCTTC. Translated, it gives CASSFGPANEQFF. This chain connects TRBV28 to TRBJ2-1; D is unclear. There are 13 residues in the CDR3. V was trimmed by 3 bases and J by 6 bases, leaving 9 bases between them. Per germline, CDR1 MDHEN and CDR2 SYDVKM.

In this sample, this clone turned up once. This chain joins TRBV7-9 and TRBJ2-7, with D possibly matching TRBD2 (6 bases). CDR1 and CDR2 (germline): SEHNR, FQNEAQ (reference sequence). This CDR3 is built from 15 residues. Trimming stripped 5 bases from V and 1 base from J, with 15 bases between. The CDR3 coding sequence is TGTGCCAGCAGCCCAAGCGGGTCTGCATCCTACGAGCAGTACTTC. It specifies CASSPSGSASYEQYF.

V is TRBV5-4 and J is TRBJ2-7; 8 positions agree with TRBD1. V shed 4 bases and J 3 bases; nucleotides not matched to a gene: 3. This CDR3 spans 13 amino acids. From germline, CDR1 is SGHNT and CDR2 YYREEE (reference sequence). The CDR3 nucleotides are TGTGCCAGCAGCCGAGGACAGGGCTACGAGCAGTACTTC. It codes for CASSRGQGYEQYF.

The J gene is TRBJ1-4, the V gene TRBV30; maybe TRBD1 (6 bases). Trimming pared 1 base from V and 10 bases from J, leaving 19 bases between. Germline V CDR1 and CDR2: GTSNPN, SVGIG (reference sequence). This CDR3 has 15 residues. The CDR3 spells CAWSATQGSTAKLFF. CDR3 DNA: TGTGCCTGGAGTGCAACACAGGGTTCTACAGCAAAACTGTTTTTT.

The chain has TRBV30 and TRBJ2-1; TRBD2 aligns across 11 bases. V was pared by 8 bases and J by 5 bases, with 5 bases of the junction left unmatched. This CDR3 has 13 residues. Germline-derived CDR1 and CDR2 are GTSNPN and SVGIG (reference sequence). The CDR3 region is CAQSGLADNEQFF. For the CDR3, the DNA is TGTGCCCAGTCGGGACTAGCGGACAATGAGCAGTTCTTC.